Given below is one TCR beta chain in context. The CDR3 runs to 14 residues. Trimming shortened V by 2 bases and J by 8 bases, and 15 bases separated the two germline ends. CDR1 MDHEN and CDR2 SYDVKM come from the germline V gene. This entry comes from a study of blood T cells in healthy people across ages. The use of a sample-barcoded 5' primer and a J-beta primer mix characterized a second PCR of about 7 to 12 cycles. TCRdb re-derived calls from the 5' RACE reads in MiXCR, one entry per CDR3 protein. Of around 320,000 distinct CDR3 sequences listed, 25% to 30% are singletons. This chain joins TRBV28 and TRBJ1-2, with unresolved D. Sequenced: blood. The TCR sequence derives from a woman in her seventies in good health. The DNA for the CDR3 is TGTGCCAGCAGTTTACGGACGACCCTGGACGGCTACACCTTC. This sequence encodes CASSLRTTLDGYTF.